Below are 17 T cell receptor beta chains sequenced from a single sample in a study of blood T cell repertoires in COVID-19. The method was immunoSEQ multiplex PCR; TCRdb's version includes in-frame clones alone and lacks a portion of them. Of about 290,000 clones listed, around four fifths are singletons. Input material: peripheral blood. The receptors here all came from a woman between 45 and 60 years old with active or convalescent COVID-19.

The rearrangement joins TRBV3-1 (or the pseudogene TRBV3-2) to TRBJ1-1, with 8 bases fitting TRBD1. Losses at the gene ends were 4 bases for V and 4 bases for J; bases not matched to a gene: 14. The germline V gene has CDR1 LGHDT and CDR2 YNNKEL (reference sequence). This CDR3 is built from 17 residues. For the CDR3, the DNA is TGTGCCAGCAGCCCAAGTCCAGGGGGCGCGGGTTTCACTGAAGCTTTCTTT. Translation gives CASSPSPGGAGFTEAFF.

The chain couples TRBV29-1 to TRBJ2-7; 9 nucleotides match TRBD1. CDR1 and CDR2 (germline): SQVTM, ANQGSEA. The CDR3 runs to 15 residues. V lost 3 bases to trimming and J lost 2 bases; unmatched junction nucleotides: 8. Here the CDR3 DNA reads TGCAGCGTTGAGGCCCGGGACAGGGCAACCTACGAGCAGTACTTC. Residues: CSVEARDRATYEQYF.

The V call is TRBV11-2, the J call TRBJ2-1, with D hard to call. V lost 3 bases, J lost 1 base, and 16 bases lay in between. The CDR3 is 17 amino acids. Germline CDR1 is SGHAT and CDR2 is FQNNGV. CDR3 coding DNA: TGTGCCAGCAGCTTTTCCGGTCTACGCCAATCCTACAATGAGCAGTTCTTC. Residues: CASSFSGLRQSYNEQFF.

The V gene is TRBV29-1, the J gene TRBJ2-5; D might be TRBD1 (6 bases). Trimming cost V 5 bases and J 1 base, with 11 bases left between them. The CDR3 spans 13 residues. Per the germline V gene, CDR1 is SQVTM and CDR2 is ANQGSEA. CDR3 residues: CSVQGRLQETQYF. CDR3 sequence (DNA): TGCAGCGTTCAGGGGCGGCTCCAAGAGACCCAGTACTTC.

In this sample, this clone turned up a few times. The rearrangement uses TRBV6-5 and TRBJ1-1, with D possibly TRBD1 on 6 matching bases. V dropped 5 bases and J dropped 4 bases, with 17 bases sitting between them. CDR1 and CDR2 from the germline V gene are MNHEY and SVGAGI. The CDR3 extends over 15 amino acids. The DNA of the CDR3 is TGTGCCAGCAGTCCCGGACAGTTTTTGGCCACTGAAGCTTTCTTT. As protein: CASSPGQFLATEAFF.

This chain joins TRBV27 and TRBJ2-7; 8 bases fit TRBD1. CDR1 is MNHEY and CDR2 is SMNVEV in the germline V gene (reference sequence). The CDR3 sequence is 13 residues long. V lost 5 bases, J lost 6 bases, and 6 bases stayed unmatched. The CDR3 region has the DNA TGTGCCAGCAGTGTCCTTACAGGGGGCGAGCAGTACTTC. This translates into CASSVLTGGEQYF.

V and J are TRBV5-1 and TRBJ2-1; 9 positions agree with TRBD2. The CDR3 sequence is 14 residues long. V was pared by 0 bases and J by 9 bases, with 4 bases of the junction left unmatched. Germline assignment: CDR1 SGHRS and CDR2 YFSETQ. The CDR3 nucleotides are TGCGCCAGCAGCTTGGCCTATAGCGGGGGTGAGCAGTTCTTC. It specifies CASSLAYSGGEQFF.

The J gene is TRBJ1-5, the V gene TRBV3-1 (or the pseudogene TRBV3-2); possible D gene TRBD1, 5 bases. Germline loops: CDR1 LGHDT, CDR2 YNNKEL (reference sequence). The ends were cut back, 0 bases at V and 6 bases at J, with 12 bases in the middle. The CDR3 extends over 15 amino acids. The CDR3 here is CASSQDLGGIQPQHF. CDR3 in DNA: TGTGCCAGCAGCCAAGATCTGGGGGGGATTCAGCCCCAGCATTTT.

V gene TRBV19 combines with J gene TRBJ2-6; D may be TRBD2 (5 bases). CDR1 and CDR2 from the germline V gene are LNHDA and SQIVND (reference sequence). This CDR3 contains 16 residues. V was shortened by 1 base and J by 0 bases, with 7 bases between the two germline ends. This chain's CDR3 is CASSIGAASGANVLTF. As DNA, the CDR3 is TGTGCCAGTAGTATAGGAGCGGCCTCTGGGGCCAACGTCCTGACTTTC.

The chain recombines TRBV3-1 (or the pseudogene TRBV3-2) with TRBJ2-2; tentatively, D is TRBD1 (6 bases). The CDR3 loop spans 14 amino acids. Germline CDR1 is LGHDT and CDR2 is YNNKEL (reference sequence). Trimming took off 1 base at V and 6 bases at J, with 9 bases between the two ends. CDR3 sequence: CASSQVEGAGELFF. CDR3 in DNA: TGTGCCAGCAGCCAAGTTGAGGGGGCCGGGGAGCTGTTTTTT.

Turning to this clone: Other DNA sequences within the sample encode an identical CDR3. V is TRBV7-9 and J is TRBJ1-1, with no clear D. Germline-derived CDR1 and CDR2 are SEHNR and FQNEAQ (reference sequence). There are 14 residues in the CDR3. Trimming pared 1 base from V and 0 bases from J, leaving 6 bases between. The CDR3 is CASSLGTVNTEAFF. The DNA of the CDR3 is TGTGCCAGCAGCTTAGGGACTGTGAACACTGAAGCTTTCTTT.

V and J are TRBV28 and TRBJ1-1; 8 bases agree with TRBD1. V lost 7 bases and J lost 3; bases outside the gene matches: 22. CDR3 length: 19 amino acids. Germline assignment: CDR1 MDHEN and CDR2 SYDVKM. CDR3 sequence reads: CASNAAWGLKDRAHTEAFF. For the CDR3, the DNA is TGTGCCAGCAATGCGGCTTGGGGGCTTAAGGACAGGGCCCACACTGAAGCTTTCTTT.

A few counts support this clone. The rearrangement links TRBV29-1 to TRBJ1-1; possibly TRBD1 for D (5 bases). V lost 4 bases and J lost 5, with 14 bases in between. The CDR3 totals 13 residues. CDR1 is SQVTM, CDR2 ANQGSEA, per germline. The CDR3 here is CSVAPGSYTEAFF. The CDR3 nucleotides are TGCAGCGTTGCCCCAGGGTCCTATACTGAAGCTTTCTTT.

The CDR3 loop is CASSSTNMNTEAFF. DNA for the CDR3: TGTGCCAGTAGTAGCACAAACATGAACACTGAAGCTTTCTTT. The chain employs TRBV19 and TRBJ1-1; the D is unclear. The germline V gene has CDR1 LNHDA and CDR2 SQIVND (reference sequence). The germline V and J ends were trimmed by 4 bases and 0 bases, with 9 bases remaining between them. This CDR3 is built from 14 residues.

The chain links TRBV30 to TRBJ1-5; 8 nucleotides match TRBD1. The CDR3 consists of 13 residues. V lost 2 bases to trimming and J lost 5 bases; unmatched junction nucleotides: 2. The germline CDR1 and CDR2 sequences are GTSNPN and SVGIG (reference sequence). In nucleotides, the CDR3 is TGTGCCTGGAGTTTGGGACAGGATCAGCCCCAGCATTTT. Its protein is CAWSLGQDQPQHF.

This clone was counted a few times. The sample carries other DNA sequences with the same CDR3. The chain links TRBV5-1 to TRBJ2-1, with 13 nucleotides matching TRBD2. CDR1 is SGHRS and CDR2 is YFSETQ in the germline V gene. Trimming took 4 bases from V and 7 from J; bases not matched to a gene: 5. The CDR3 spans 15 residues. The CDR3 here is CASSPGLAGVNEQFF. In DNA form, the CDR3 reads TGCGCCAGCAGCCCAGGACTAGCGGGAGTGAATGAGCAGTTCTTC.

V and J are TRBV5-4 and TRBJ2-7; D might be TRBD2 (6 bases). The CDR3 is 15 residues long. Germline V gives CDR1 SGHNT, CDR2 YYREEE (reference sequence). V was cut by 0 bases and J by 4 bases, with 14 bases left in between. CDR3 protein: CASSLGLEEGYEQYF. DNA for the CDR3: TGTGCCAGCAGCTTGGGCCTAGAGGAGGGTTACGAGCAGTACTTC.